The T cell receptor beta chain described here comes from a study of cytomegalovirus exposure and HLA in healthy donors. V trimming: 8 bases; J trimming: 3 bases; junction bases outside the gene matches: 14. From germline, CDR1 is PRHDT and CDR2 FYEKMQ (reference sequence). CDR3 length: 18 residues. In the PCR, 60 Vbeta and 13 Jbeta primers were used. Sequencing used immunoSEQ multiplex PCR; TCRdb keeps in-frame clones, though not all of them. The repertoire holds around 94,000 clones, approximately 76% seen once, with roughly 19% in the top ten. The material sequenced was PBMCs. The chain carries TRBV13 and TRBJ2-1; 12 bases agree with TRBD2. This TCR was sampled from a woman aged 55 to 70 in good health and CMV-seropositive. In DNA, the CDR3 is TGTGCCAGCGAAGACAGACCGCTAGCGGGAGGGTTCTACAATGAGCAGTTCTTC. As protein: CASEDRPLAGGFYNEQFF.